One sample yielded the 18 T cell receptor beta chains listed below, sequenced in a study of blood T cells in healthy people across ages. The authors ran a second PCR of roughly 6 to 12 cycles using a sample-barcoded 5' primer and a J-beta primer mix. Each CDR3 protein gets one entry after TCRdb re-called the 5' RACE reads with MiXCR. The table records more than 650,000 distinct CDR3 sequences, 50% to 65% of them present only once. Sequenced input: blood. These receptor sequences come from an older man in good health.

This clonotype appeared a few times. The rearrangement links TRBV20-1 to TRBJ1-2; D unclear. The germline V gene encodes CDR1 DFQATT and CDR2 SNEGSKA (reference sequence). Trimming took 0 bases from V and 6 from J, leaving 11 bases between them. The CDR3 extends over 13 amino acids. The CDR3 DNA is TGCAGTGCTAGAGATGTCCTGTTGGATGGCTACACCTTC. Translated: CSARDVLLDGYTF.

The chain joins TRBV5-1 to TRBJ2-5; possibly TRBD1 or TRBD2 for D (6 bases each). The end of the DNA aligns better with TRBJ2-7, so the J call may be wrong. The CDR3 loop spans 14 amino acids. Germline V gene data show CDR1 as SGHRS and CDR2 as YFSETQ. CDR3 region: CASSIQGGNYEQYF. In DNA form, the CDR3 reads TGCGCCAGCAGCATACAGGGCGGGAACTACGAGCAGTACTTC.

This clonotype has ten or more counts. The rearrangement joins TRBV29-1 to TRBJ2-3; D call uncertain. CDR1 is SQVTM, CDR2 ANQGSEA, per germline. V was cut by 2 bases and J by 14 bases, with 11 bases left in between. The CDR3 totals 10 residues. The CDR3 loop is CSVESGYAYF. CDR3 sequence (DNA): TGCAGCGTTGAAAGTGGGTACGCGTATTTT.

The rearrangement links TRBV18 to TRBJ2-1; maybe TRBD2 (6 bases). The ends were cut back, 7 bases at V and 0 bases at J, with 10 bases in the middle. CDR1 and CDR2 from the germline V gene are KGHSH and LQKENI. The CDR3 runs 14 residues. CDR3 in amino acids: CASLRGNSYNEQFF. For the CDR3, the DNA is TGTGCCAGCTTACGGGGGAACTCCTACAATGAGCAGTTCTTC.

There are a few counts of this clonotype. The chain links TRBV5-1 to TRBJ2-3; 8 bases align to TRBD1. V gave up 4 bases and J gave up 14 bases; unmatched junction bases: 18. The CDR3 totals 15 residues. Germline V lookup: CDR1 SGHRS, CDR2 YFSETQ. DNA of the CDR3: TGCGCCAGCAGCCCCAGGACAGGGAAGGACAGATACGCGTATTTT. Translation: CASSPRTGKDRYAYF. The full variable domain, completed using reference TRBV5-1 and TRBJ2-3, is KAGVTQTPRYLIKTRGQQVTLSCSPISGHRSVSWYQQTPGQGLQFLFEYFSETQRNKGNFPGRFSGRQFSNSRSEMNVSTLELGDSALYLCASSPRTGKDRYAYFGPGTRLTVL.

This rearrangement joins TRBV27 to TRBJ1-2, with D possibly matching TRBD1 (5 bases). Trimming shortened V by 3 bases and J by 3 bases, and 11 bases separated the two germline ends. The CDR3 has 14 residues. CDR1 is MNHEY and CDR2 is SMNVEV in the germline V gene (reference sequence). The CDR3 nucleotides read TGTGCCAGCAGTTTTTGGGGCCCGGACTATGGCTACACCTTC. It translates to CASSFWGPDYGYTF.

This chain uses TRBV20-1 with TRBJ2-7; possibly TRBD2 for D (7 bases). Germline V gene sequence: CDR1 DFQATT, CDR2 SNEGSKA (reference sequence). This CDR3 comprises 15 residues. With 6 bases removed from V and 4 bases from J, the gap between germline ends came to 22 bases. The CDR3 nucleotides are TGCAGTGCCCTCTCCGTGGGGGGGAGGGGGTACGAGCAGTACTTC. It yields the protein CSALSVGGRGYEQYF.

The rearrangement uses TRBV20-1 and TRBJ2-1; TRBD1 or TRBD2 may be the D gene (5 bases each). The ends were cut back, 1 base at V and 3 bases at J, with 10 bases in the middle. The CDR3 is 14 amino acids. The V gene's germline CDR1 is DFQATT and CDR2 SNEGSKA (reference sequence). The chain's CDR3 is CSARGADIYNEQFF. The CDR3 nucleotides are TGCAGTGCTAGAGGAGCGGACATCTACAATGAGCAGTTCTTC.

The CDR3 bases are TGTGCCAGCAGCTCTCCGGGACAGGTCTACAATGAGCAGTACTTC. Its translation: CASSSPGQVYNEQYF. The genes are TRBV11-2 and TRBJ2-7, with TRBD1 matching over 8 bases. The CDR3 totals 15 residues. Germline CDR1 is SGHAT and CDR2 is FQNNGV. J was trimmed by 7 bases and V by 4 bases; bases with no gene match: 12.

This clonotype has a single count. The chain is built from TRBV2 and TRBJ2-3, with 15 bases identical to TRBD2. Germline values: CDR1 SNHLY, CDR2 FYNNEI. This CDR3 has 18 amino acids. Trimming cost V 6 bases and J 3 bases; bases outside gene matches: 10. The CDR3 here is CASSPGRGTSGRTDTQYF. CDR3 DNA sequence: TGTGCCAGCAGCCCCGGGCGGGGGACTAGCGGGAGGACAGATACGCAGTATTTT.

V usage is TRBV6-5 and J usage is TRBJ1-1; 7 bases map to TRBD1. The CDR3 has 12 residues. V was clipped by 6 bases and J by 6 bases; unmatched bases: 4. Per germline, CDR1 MNHEY and CDR2 SVGAGI. The CDR3 loop is CASSLTGSEAFF. CDR3 DNA: TGTGCCAGCAGCCTGACAGGGTCTGAAGCTTTCTTT.

This clonotype was counted a few times. This sequence joins TRBV9 and TRBJ1-2; D is uncertain. From germline, CDR1 is SGDLS and CDR2 YYNGEE. There are 15 residues in the CDR3. V was clipped by 0 bases and J by 4 bases, with 13 bases between them. The CDR3 reads CASSVAGSGGYGYTF. DNA of the CDR3: TGTGCCAGCAGCGTAGCGGGATCCGGCGGCTATGGCTACACCTTC.

In its sample, this clonotype was seen a few times. The V and J genes are TRBV7-9 and TRBJ2-3; D unclear. Germline V lookup: CDR1 SEHNR, CDR2 FQNEAQ (reference sequence). The CDR3 consists of 11 residues. The ends were cut back, 5 bases at V and 14 bases at J, with 14 bases in the middle. The CDR3 spells CASSRVGYAYF. In DNA form, the CDR3 reads TGTGCCAGCAGCCGGGTAGGATACGCGTATTTT.

The chain carries TRBV24-1 and TRBJ2-1, with a weak D call TRBD2 (6 bases). The CDR3 contains 16 residues. Germline-derived CDR1 and CDR2 are KGHDR and SFDVKD. Trimming cost V 4 bases and J 5 bases, with 17 bases left between them. Written as DNA, the CDR3 is TGTGCCACCAGTGACCAGACTAGAAGTCCCAACAATGAGCAGTTCTTC. It yields the protein CATSDQTRSPNNEQFF.

This clonotype occurred a few times. As DNA, the CDR3 is TGCAGCGTTGAAGTGGGGCTAGCGGGATCCTACGAGCAGTACTTC. Residues: CSVEVGLAGSYEQYF. The chain carries TRBV29-1 and TRBJ2-7; 9 positions match TRBD2. Germline assignment: CDR1 SQVTM and CDR2 ANQGSEA. This CDR3 is built from 15 residues. Trimming at V came to 1 base and at J to 1 base, leaving 5 bases not matched to a gene.

The chain links TRBV20-1 to TRBJ2-2; the match to TRBD2 covers 11 bases. CDR3 length equals 16 residues. From germline, CDR1 is DFQATT and CDR2 SNEGSKA (reference sequence). V was pared by 3 bases and J by 5 bases, with 8 bases of the junction left unmatched. The DNA for the CDR3 is TGCAGTGCTAGTGGAACTAGCGGGAGTGGTACCGGGGAGCTGTTTTTT. It is translated as CSASGTSGSGTGELFF.

This chain links TRBV28 with TRBJ2-5, with 7 bases lining up with TRBD2. The J call could be wrong; TRBJ2-7 is a better fit for the DNA end. Germline lookup yields CDR1 MDHEN and CDR2 SYDVKM. The CDR3 consists of 13 residues. CDR3 protein: CAGASPGGYEQYF. The CDR3, as DNA: TGTGCCGGCGCCTCACCGGGGGGCTACGAGCAGTACTTC.

This clonotype was counted a few times. The genes are TRBV28 and TRBJ1-4; unclear D gene. V gave up 7 bases and J gave up 10 bases, with 16 bases separating them. The CDR3 is made up of 13 amino acids. From germline, CDR1 is MDHEN and CDR2 SYDVKM. CDR3: CASTSGLPGKLFF. The CDR3 DNA sequence: TGTGCCAGCACCTCTGGGCTACCCGGAAAACTGTTTTTT.